The clone carrying this TCR beta chain came up a few times. The antigen remains unidentified. The sample comes from a study of regulatory T cells in long-lasting Graves disease. Whole-study results and caveats: TCR diversity was lower in persistent Graves' patients (versus newly diagnosed ones). Having only a small sample size may have limited accuracy.

Time point given: newly diagnosed GD, antithyroid drugs for less than 3 months. RNA isolated from PBMCs was used to make the TCR library. Researchers made TCR beta libraries by using iRepertoire HTBI primers and running Arm-PCR on CDR3 regions. TCRdb used MiXCR to reprocess the multiplex PCR reads, holding one entry per CDR3 protein. The sample lists hundreds of thousands of distinct CDR3 sequences, 15% to 20% occurring once. This CDR3 is 15 amino acids long. Trimming cost V 4 bases and J 6 bases, with 17 bases left between them. Germline CDR1 reads SGHRS; CDR2 reads YFSETQ. The data also belong to a second study, concerning T cells in Graves' hyperthyroidism and ophthalmopathy. That work contributes: During a first-round RT-PCR of the TCR CDR3, the HTBI primer set was used.

The clonotype comes from a man in his forties with Graves disease. The chain recombines TRBV5-1 with TRBJ2-4; D not certain. The source material was peripheral blood mononuclear cells (PBMCs), sampled at new diagnosis, from a patient treated with antithyroid drugs. The CDR3 loop is CASSPRLGSANIQYF. CDR3 in DNA: TGCGCCAGCAGCCCTCGACTGGGGTCGGCAAACATTCAGTACTTC.